This T cell receptor (beta chain) was sequenced for a study of blood T cell repertoires in COVID-19. Turning to the study itself: Spain, Italy and the United States supplied samples that represented acute and convalescent COVID-19. PBMCs, B-cell-depleted T cells, or T cells provided the cDNA or gDNA that made up the material.

The length of the CDR3 is 13 residues. Germline assignment: CDR1 LGHNA and CDR2 YNFKEQ. V was pared by 3 bases and J by 3 bases, with 1 base of the junction left unmatched. This clone was counted only a few times. Within the sample, other DNA sequences also encode this same CDR3. Authors' methods: Researchers report that nucleated cell counts were estimated from reference gene primer amplification. The table came from immunoSEQ multiplex PCR; TCRdb's copy has only in-frame clones and leaves some out. D and trimming were read from the DNA, whereas the V and J calls and clone size are those reported in that table. The table includes fewer than 45,000 clones, about four fifths detected once.

The chain employs TRBV4-2 and TRBJ2-5; 7 nucleotides align to TRBD2. The receptor comes from a man in his forties with active or convalescent COVID-19. Sequenced sample: peripheral blood. The CDR3 spells CASSQAGEETQYF. The CDR3 DNA reads as TGTGCCAGCAGCCAGGCGGGGGAAGAGACCCAGTACTTC.